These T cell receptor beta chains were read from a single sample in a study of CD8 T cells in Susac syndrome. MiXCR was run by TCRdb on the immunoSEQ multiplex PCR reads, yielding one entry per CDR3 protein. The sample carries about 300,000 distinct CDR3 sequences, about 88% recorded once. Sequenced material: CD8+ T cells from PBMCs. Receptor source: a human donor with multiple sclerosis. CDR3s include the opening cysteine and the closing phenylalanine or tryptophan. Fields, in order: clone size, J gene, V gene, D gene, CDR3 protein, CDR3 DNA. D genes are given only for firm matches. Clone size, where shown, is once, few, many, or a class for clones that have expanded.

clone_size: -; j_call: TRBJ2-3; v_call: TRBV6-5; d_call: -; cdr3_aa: CASSYQGGGSTDTQYF; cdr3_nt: TGTGCCAGCAGTTACCAGGGGGGAGGGAGCACAGATACGCAGTATTTT
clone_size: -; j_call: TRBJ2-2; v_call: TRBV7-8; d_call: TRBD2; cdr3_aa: CASSFRLADRQGAGELFF; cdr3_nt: TGTGCCAGCAGCTTTCGACTAGCGGATCGGCAGGGCGCCGGGGAGCTGTTTTTT
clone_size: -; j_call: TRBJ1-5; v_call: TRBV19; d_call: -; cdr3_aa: CASSIQGGSNQPQHF; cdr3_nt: TGTGCCAGTAGCATACAGGGAGGCAGCAATCAGCCCCAGCATTTT
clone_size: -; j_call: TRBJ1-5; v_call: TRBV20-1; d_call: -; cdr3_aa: CSARDRAGSNQPQHF; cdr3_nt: TGCAGTGCTAGAGATAGGGCAGGGAGTAATCAGCCCCAGCATTTT
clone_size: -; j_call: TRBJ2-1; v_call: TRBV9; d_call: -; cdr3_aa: CASSSQHYNEQFF; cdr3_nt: TGTGCCAGCAGCTCCCAGCACTACAATGAGCAGTTCTTC
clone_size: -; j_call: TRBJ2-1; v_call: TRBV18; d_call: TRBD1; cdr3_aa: CASSPGPPGQGPNEQFF; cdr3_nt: TGTGCCAGCTCACCAGGTCCCCCGGGACAGGGACCCAATGAGCAGTTCTTC
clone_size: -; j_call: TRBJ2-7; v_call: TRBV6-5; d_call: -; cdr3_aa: CASSLGVGTISYEQYF; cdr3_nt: TGTGCCAGCAGTTTAGGAGTCGGGACAATCTCCTACGAGCAGTACTTC
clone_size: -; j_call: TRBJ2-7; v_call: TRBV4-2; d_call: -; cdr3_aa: CASSQGTVYEQYF; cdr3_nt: TGTGCCAGCAGCCAAGGGACAGTCTACGAGCAGTACTTC
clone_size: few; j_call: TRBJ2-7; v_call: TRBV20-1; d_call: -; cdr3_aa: CSARASPGGSTGQYF; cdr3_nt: TGCAGTGCTAGAGCGAGCCCTGGCGGATCTACGGGGCAGTACTTC
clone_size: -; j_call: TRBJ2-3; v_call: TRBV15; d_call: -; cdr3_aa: CATSSPGQGMADTQYF; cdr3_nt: TGTGCCACCAGCAGCCCCGGTCAGGGGATGGCAGATACGCAGTATTTT
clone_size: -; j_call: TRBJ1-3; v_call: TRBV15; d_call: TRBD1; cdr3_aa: CATSRTGSGNTIYF; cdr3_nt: TGTGCCACCAGCAGGACAGGGTCTGGAAACACCATATATTTT
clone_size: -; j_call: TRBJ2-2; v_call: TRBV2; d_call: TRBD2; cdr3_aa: CASSAGLANTGELFF; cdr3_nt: TGTGCCAGCAGTGCGGGACTAGCGAACACCGGGGAGCTGTTTTTT
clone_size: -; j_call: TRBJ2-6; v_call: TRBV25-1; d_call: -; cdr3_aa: CASSVATARSGANVLTF; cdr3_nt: TGTGCCAGCAGTGTTGCGACAGCCCGATCTGGGGCCAACGTCCTGACTTTC
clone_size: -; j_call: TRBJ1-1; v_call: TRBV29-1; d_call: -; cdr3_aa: CSVRGAMNTEAFF; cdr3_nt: TGCAGCGTGAGAGGGGCGATGAACACTGAAGCTTTCTTT
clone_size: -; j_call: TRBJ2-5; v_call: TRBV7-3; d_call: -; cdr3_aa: CASSSSGPSTVETQYF; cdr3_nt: TGTGCCAGCAGCTCCTCCGGGCCTAGTACCGTGGAGACCCAGTACTTC
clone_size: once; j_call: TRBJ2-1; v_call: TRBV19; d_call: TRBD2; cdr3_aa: CASSISGLAHNEQFF; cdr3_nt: TGTGCCAGTAGTATATCGGGACTAGCCCACAATGAGCAGTTCTTC
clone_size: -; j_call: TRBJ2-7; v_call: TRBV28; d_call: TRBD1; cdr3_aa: CASSQTGNEQYF; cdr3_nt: TGTGCCAGCAGCCAGACAGGGAACGAGCAGTACTTC
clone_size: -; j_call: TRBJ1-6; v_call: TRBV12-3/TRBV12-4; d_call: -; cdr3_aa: CASSLIGSNSPLHF; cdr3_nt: TGTGCCAGCAGTTTAATAGGCTCTAATTCACCCCTCCACTTT
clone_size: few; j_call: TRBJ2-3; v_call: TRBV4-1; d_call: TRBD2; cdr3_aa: CASSQTSGTTDTQYF; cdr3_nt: TGCGCCAGCAGCCAGACTAGCGGCACCACAGATACGCAGTATTTT
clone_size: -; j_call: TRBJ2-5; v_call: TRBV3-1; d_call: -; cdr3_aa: CASSLTGSRETQYF; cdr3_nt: TGTGCCAGCAGCCTGACAGGCTCTCGGGAGACCCAGTACTTC
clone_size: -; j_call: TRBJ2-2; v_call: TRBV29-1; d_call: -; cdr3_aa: CSVASPGELFF; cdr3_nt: TGCAGCGTTGCCAGTCCCGGGGAGCTGTTTTTT
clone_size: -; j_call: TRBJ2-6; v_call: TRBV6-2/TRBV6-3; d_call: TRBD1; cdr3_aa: CASSTGGASGANVLTF; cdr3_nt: TGTGCCAGCAGTACAGGGGGCGCTTCTGGGGCCAACGTCCTGACTTTC
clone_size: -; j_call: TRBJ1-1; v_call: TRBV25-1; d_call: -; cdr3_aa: CASTEGRIGDTEAFF; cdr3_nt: TGTGCCAGCACCGAGGGCAGGATAGGGGACACTGAAGCTTTCTTT
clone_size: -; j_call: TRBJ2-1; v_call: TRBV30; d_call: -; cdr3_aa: CAWEHTSSYNEQFF; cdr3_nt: TGTGCCTGGGAACACACGAGCTCCTACAATGAGCAGTTCTTC
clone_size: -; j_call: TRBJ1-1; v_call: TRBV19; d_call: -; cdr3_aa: CASSIALNTEAFF; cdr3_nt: TGTGCCAGTAGTATAGCACTTAACACTGAAGCTTTCTTT
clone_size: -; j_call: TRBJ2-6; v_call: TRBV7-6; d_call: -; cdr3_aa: CASSPRQGLSSGANVLTF; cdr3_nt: TGTGCCAGCAGCCCTCGCCAGGGCCTAAGCTCTGGGGCCAACGTCCTGACTTTC
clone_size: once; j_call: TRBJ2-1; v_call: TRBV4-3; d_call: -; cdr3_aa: CASSQPGTPYNEQFF; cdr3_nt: TGCGCCAGCAGCCAACCCGGGACCCCCTACAATGAGCAGTTCTTC
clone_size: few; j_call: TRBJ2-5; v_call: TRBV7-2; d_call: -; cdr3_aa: CASSIGGETQYF; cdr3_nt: TGTGCCAGCAGTATTGGGGGGGAGACCCAGTACTTC
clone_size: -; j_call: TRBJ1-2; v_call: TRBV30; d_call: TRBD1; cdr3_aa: CAWTDLGTGVLMVYGYTF; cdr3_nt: TGTGCCTGGACCGACCTCGGGACAGGGGTTTTGATGGTCTATGGCTACACCTTC
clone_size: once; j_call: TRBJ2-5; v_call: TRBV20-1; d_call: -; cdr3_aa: CSAQVETQYF; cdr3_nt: TGCAGTGCTCAGGTCGAGACCCAGTACTTC
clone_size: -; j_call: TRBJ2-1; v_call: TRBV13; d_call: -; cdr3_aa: CASSLVRGNEQFF; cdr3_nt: TGTGCCAGCAGCTTAGTTAGGGGGAATGAGCAGTTCTTC
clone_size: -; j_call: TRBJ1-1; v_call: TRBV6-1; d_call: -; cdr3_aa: CASSEAEWGTEAFF; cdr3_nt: TGTGCCAGCAGTGAAGCGGAATGGGGGACTGAAGCTTTCTTT